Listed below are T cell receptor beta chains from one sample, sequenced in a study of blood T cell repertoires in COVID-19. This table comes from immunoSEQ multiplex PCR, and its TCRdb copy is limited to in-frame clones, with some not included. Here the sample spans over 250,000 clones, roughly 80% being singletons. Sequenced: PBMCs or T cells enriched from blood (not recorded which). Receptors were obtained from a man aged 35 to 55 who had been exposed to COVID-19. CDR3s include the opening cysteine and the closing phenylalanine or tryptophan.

CDR3aa: CASFQRVAGAYEQYF; v_gene: TRBV21-1
CDR3aa: CSVEGRDRDFYGYTF; v_gene: TRBV29-1
CDR3aa: CASSLGGEGYEQYF; v_gene: TRBV27
CDR3aa: CASSQVVSGRGGSGEQFF; v_gene: TRBV3-1/TRBV3-2
CDR3aa: CASSPNTAMNTEAFF; v_gene: TRBV18
CDR3aa: CASSMSTSATNEKLFF; v_gene: TRBV5-1
CDR3aa: CASSEINRRDSPLHF; v_gene: TRBV27
CDR3aa: CASSQRTVMNTEAFF; v_gene: TRBV3-1/TRBV3-2
CDR3aa: CASSFRGSQETQYF; v_gene: TRBV6-5
CDR3aa: CASSPFMLGNEQFF; v_gene: TRBV7-9
CDR3aa: CATSSGTNEQFF; v_gene: TRBV12-3/TRBV12-4
CDR3aa: CASSPTGGLTFF; v_gene: TRBV7-3
CDR3aa: CASSSTAAGHGKAFF; v_gene: TRBV5-4
CDR3aa: CATQFGTSEQYF; v_gene: TRBV10-3
CDR3aa: CASSFGVSALHF; v_gene: TRBV5-6
CDR3aa: CASSQIASARSSYEQYF; v_gene: TRBV3-1/TRBV3-2
CDR3aa: CASRSLRDRVYEQYF; v_gene: TRBV27